Following are 27 T cell receptor beta chains from one sample sequenced in a study of cytomegalovirus exposure and HLA in healthy donors. Use of 60 Vbeta and 13 Jbeta primers characterized the PCR. Using immunoSEQ multiplex PCR, the repertoire was profiled, and TCRdb retains in-frame clones only, with some absent. The sample lists about 90,000 clones, 62% occurring once. Material: PBMCs. The receptors originated from a woman in her 30s in good health and CMV-seropositive.

The chain employs TRBV2 and TRBJ1-6; the D is unclear. CDR1 and CDR2 from the germline V gene are SNHLY and FYNNEI. V was trimmed by 5 bases and J by 0 bases, leaving 8 bases between them. The CDR3 runs to 15 residues. CDR3 nucleotides: TGTGCCAGCAGTCAACGGAGCTCCTATAATTCACCCCTCCACTTT. Its protein product is CASSQRSSYNSPLHF.

The genes are TRBV6-6 and TRBJ1-2; D might be TRBD1 (5 bases). The germline CDR1 and CDR2 sequences are MNHNY and SVGAGI (reference sequence). Trimming removed 4 bases from V and 7 bases from J, with 10 bases in between. The CDR3 totals 12 residues. The CDR3 DNA follows: TGTGCCAGCAGTTTTACGGGGGGTGGCTACACCTTC. Protein: CASSFTGGGYTF.

V usage is TRBV6-5 and J usage is TRBJ1-2; D not resolved. Looked up from germline, CDR1 is MNHEY and CDR2 is SVGAGI. V was clipped by 0 bases and J by 4 bases, with 6 bases between them. This CDR3 comprises 13 residues. The chain's CDR3 is CASSYSRVYGYTF. CDR3 in DNA: TGTGCCAGCAGTTACTCCCGGGTCTATGGCTACACCTTC.

With respect to this clone: The germline gene is not matched at one end of the junction; a read error may be the cause. This chain links TRBV7-9 with TRBJ1-5; D ambiguous. Germline CDR1 and CDR2: SEHNR and FQNEAQ (reference sequence). There are 12 residues in the CDR3. The CDR3 here is CSSSLEAQPQHF. The DNA of the CDR3 is TGTTCCAGCAGCTTAGAAGCTCAGCCCCAGCATTTT.

The chain uses TRBV21-1 and TRBJ2-3; TRBD2, as called in the table, went unchecked against the DNA. TRBV21-1 is labeled a pseudogene. The CDR3 runs to 15 residues. CDR3: CASSKEAAKVGTQYF. The DNA of the CDR3 is TGTGCCAGCAGCAAAGAGGCGGCAAAAGTTGGTACGCAGTATTTT.

This chain connects TRBV2 to TRBJ1-2; 9 bases are shared with TRBD1. From germline, CDR1 is SNHLY and CDR2 FYNNEI. The CDR3 runs to 13 residues. V was clipped by 7 bases and J by 7 bases; unmatched bases: 7. The DNA of the CDR3 is TGTGCCAGCATTTTCCGGGACAGGGTTGGCTACACCTTC. It yields the protein CASIFRDRVGYTF. Looking up the rest from reference TRBV2 and TRBJ1-2 gives the full variable domain: EPEVTQTPSHQVTQMGQEVILRCVPISNHLYFYWYRQILGQKVEFLVSFYNNEISEKSEIFDDQFSVERPDGSNFTLKIRSTKLEDSAMYFCASIFRDRVGYTFGSGTRLTVV.

The chain links TRBV27 to TRBJ2-7; TRBD1 is a possible D gene (5 bases). CDR1 MNHEY and CDR2 SMNVEV come from the germline V gene (reference sequence). This CDR3 spans 15 amino acids. The ends were cut back, 6 bases at V and 4 bases at J, with 19 bases in the middle. The DNA of the CDR3 is TGTGCCAGCAGGGGCAGCTGGCAGGGCCAGTACGAGCAGTACTTC. Its protein is CASRGSWQGQYEQYF.

There are a few counts of this clone. The J gene is TRBJ1-5, the V gene TRBV7-8; D is unresolved. The CDR3 contains 18 residues. Germline V gives CDR1 SGHVS, CDR2 FQNEAQ. V lost 1 base and J lost 5, with 21 bases in between. DNA for the CDR3: TGTGCCAGCAGCTTAGATATGATTGGAGGGAAGGCCGATCAGCCCCAGCATTTT. Its translation is CASSLDMIGGKADQPQHF.

The chain is built from TRBV4-1 and TRBJ2-7; 7 bases match TRBD2. Germline assignment: CDR1 MGHRA and CDR2 YSYEKL. CDR3 length equals 16 residues. V shed 4 bases, J shed 0 bases, and the junction held 9 bases outside the gene matches. The CDR3 is CASSRHSGSSSYEQYF. For the CDR3, the DNA is TGCGCCAGCAGCCGACATAGCGGGTCGAGCTCCTACGAGCAGTACTTC.

The chain employs TRBV5-1 and TRBJ1-2; possibly TRBD1 for D (5 bases). CDR1 and CDR2 (germline): SGHRS, YFSETQ. This CDR3 comprises 12 residues. The V and J ends lost 3 bases and 8 bases respectively, with 11 bases between them. The CDR3 protein is CASSSAGQGYTF. CDR3 in DNA: TGCGCCAGCAGCTCGGCAGGGCAGGGCTACACCTTC.

A few counts support this clone. The chain combines TRBV7-9 with TRBJ1-5, with 11 bases identical to TRBD1. Germline lookup yields CDR1 SEHNR and CDR2 FQNEAQ (reference sequence). V lost 5 bases and J lost 6; bases outside the gene matches: 6. The length of the CDR3 is 15 residues. The CDR3 bases are TGTGCCAGCAGCACTGGGACAGGGGGTGGTCAGCCCCAGCATTTT. It yields the protein CASSTGTGGGQPQHF.

The V gene is TRBV5-5, the J gene TRBJ2-5; a possible D gene is TRBD2 (6 bases). Germline V gives CDR1 SGHKS, CDR2 YYEKEE (reference sequence). Trimming left V 3 bases short and J 2 bases short, with 14 bases between. This CDR3 has 15 residues. CDR3 bases: TGTGCCAGCAGCTACCGGGACTGGCGGCAAGAGACCCAGTACTTC. Translating gives CASSYRDWRQETQYF.

With respect to this clone: The sample carries other DNA sequences with the same CDR3. The chain uses TRBV9 and TRBJ2-3; D is possibly TRBD2 (6 bases). The CDR3 totals 14 residues. The V and J ends lost 2 bases and 0 bases respectively, with 7 bases between them. The germline V gene encodes CDR1 SGDLS and CDR2 YYNGEE. DNA for the CDR3: TGTGCCAGCAGCGTGGGGACTAGCACAGATACGCAGTATTTT. Translated: CASSVGTSTDTQYF.

This clone was picked up many times. The J gene is TRBJ2-1, the V gene TRBV4-2, with TRBD2 matching 7 bases. CDR3 length: 16 amino acids. With V trimmed by 0 bases and J by 0 bases, 2 bases remained unmatched. Germline V lookup: CDR1 LGHNA, CDR2 YNFKEQ. CDR3 loop: CASSQDGGGSYNEQFF. The CDR3 DNA is TGTGCCAGCAGCCAAGATGGCGGGGGCTCCTACAATGAGCAGTTCTTC.

The chain is built from TRBV7-2 and TRBJ2-2; D remains unclear. The CDR3 sequence is 14 residues long. The V gene's germline CDR1 is SGHTA and CDR2 FQGNSA. V was cut by 4 bases and J by 3 bases, with 9 bases left in between. The CDR3 reads CASSSRGDTGELFF. CDR3 coding DNA: TGTGCCAGCAGCTCCCGCGGCGACACCGGGGAGCTGTTTTTT.

This clone has only a few counts. The chain uses TRBV19 and TRBJ1-4; D ambiguous. V was trimmed by 9 bases and J by 0 bases, leaving 8 bases between them. The CDR3 covers 13 residues. The germline CDR1 and CDR2 sequences are LNHDA and SQIVND (reference sequence). The CDR3 bases are TGTGCCAGCAAAATTGCAACTAATGAAAAACTGTTTTTT. Its translation: CASKIATNEKLFF.

For the CDR3, the DNA is TGTGCCAGCAGTGAGGGGGGACAGGGGACGAGCTACACCTTC. Protein: CASSEGGQGTSYTF. This chain joins TRBV6-5 and TRBJ1-2, with 10 bases matching TRBD1. V trimming: 5 bases; J trimming: 9 bases; junction bases outside the gene matches: 9. Per germline, CDR1 MNHEY and CDR2 SVGAGI. The CDR3 loop spans 14 amino acids.

This sequence joins TRBV5-1 and TRBJ2-7; D is possibly TRBD1 (6 bases). The ends were cut back, 7 bases at V and 3 bases at J, with 20 bases in the middle. Per the germline V gene, CDR1 is SGHRS and CDR2 is YFSETQ. The CDR3 has 15 amino acids. CDR3 sequence reads: CASSPTGQYYYEQYF. As DNA, the CDR3 is TGCGCCAGCTCCCCGACCGGACAGTATTACTACGAGCAGTACTTC. Full variable domain (outside the CDR3, taken from reference TRBV5-1 and TRBJ2-7): KAGVTQTPRYLIKTRGQQVTLSCSPISGHRSVSWYQQTPGQGLQFLFEYFSETQRNKGNFPGRFSGRQFSNSRSEMNVSTLELGDSALYLCASSPTGQYYYEQYFGPGTRLTVT.

The V gene is TRBV29-1, the J gene TRBJ2-1, with a possible D match to TRBD1 (6 bases). The length of the CDR3 is 14 residues. Germline V gene lookup returns CDR1 SQVTM and CDR2 ANQGSEA. The V gene lost 6 bases and the J gene lost 4 bases, with 16 bases spanning the gap. The DNA of the CDR3 is TGCAGCGTGAGACTGGGGACATCTTACAATGAGCAGTTCTTC. It encodes CSVRLGTSYNEQFF.

This sequence joins TRBV6-5 and TRBJ2-7; TRBD2 matches at 8 bases. The CDR3 is 13 residues long. With V trimmed by 10 bases and J by 5 bases, 10 bases remained unmatched. Germline V gene data show CDR1 as MNHEY and CDR2 as SVGAGI. CDR3 coding DNA: TGTGCCACTTTGCGCGGGGGGTCTCACGAGCAGTACTTC. Its protein product is CATLRGGSHEQYF.

The genes are TRBV18 and TRBJ2-3; 12 nucleotides line up with TRBD2. The V gene's germline CDR1 is KGHSH and CDR2 LQKENI. V lost 4 bases and J lost 1; bases outside the gene matches: 3. This CDR3 has 16 amino acids. This CDR3 is CASSRRTSGGTDTQYF. The CDR3 bases are TGTGCCAGCTCACGAAGGACTAGCGGGGGCACAGATACGCAGTATTTT.

Of note for this clone: Other DNA sequences in the same sample also yield this CDR3. V is TRBV28 and J is TRBJ1-5; no definite D call. This CDR3 has 13 amino acids. Deletions cut 1 base from V and 4 bases from J, with 5 bases between. Germline assignment: CDR1 MDHEN and CDR2 SYDVKM. The CDR3 nucleotides are TGTGCCAGCAGTTTATCCGGTAATCAGCCCCAGCATTTT. Protein product: CASSLSGNQPQHF.

The chain recombines TRBV7-3 with TRBJ1-6, with TRBD1 as a possible D gene (6 bases). V was cut by 2 bases and J by 8 bases, with 16 bases left in between. Germline loops: CDR1 SGHTA, CDR2 FQGTGA. This CDR3 region has 16 residues. The CDR3 DNA sequence: TGTGCCAGCAGCTTATTTCCAACAGGGCCCTATTCACCCCTCCACTTT. Its protein is CASSLFPTGPYSPLHF.

This clone was observed a handful of times. The rearrangement uses TRBV7-2 and TRBJ2-5, with a possible D match to TRBD1 (7 bases). The J call is uncertain, as TRBJ2-7 better fits the DNA end. Germline V gene sequence: CDR1 SGHTA, CDR2 FQGNSA. The CDR3 is 14 amino acids. The CDR3 protein is CASSWRGQPYEQYF. DNA of the CDR3: TGTGCCAGCAGCTGGCGGGGACAGCCCTACGAGCAGTACTTC.

V usage is TRBV7-2 and J usage is TRBJ2-1, with 9 bases lining up with TRBD2. The CDR3 contains 13 residues. In germline, CDR1 is SGHTA, CDR2 FQGNSA. J was trimmed by 11 bases and V by 5 bases; bases with no gene match: 7. CDR3 sequence: CASSTGRGGQQFF. The CDR3, as DNA: TGTGCCAGCAGCACCGGGCGGGGGGGCCAGCAGTTCTTC.

This clone was detected a few times. This sequence joins TRBV7-9 and TRBJ1-1; 8 positions agree with TRBD1. The ends lost 5 bases at V and 5 bases at J; junction bases unmatched: 4. Germline V gene sequence: CDR1 SEHNR, CDR2 FQNEAQ (reference sequence). CDR3 length: 13 residues. The CDR3 is CASSPGQGTEAFF. The CDR3 DNA reads TGTGCCAGCAGCCCAGGACAGGGAACTGAAGCTTTCTTT.

This chain links TRBV18 with TRBJ2-7; TRBD1 matches 11 bases. CDR1 is KGHSH and CDR2 is LQKENI in the germline V gene. V trimming: 0 bases; J trimming: 3 bases; junction bases outside the gene matches: 4. The CDR3 length is 16 residues. The CDR3 spells CASSPPSGQGDYEQYF. For the CDR3, the DNA is TGTGCCAGCTCACCACCGTCGGGACAGGGGGACTACGAGCAGTACTTC.